This TCR beta chain originates from a study of OX40 agonist ivuxolimab in advanced cancers. Regarding the study in general: The costimulatory receptor OX40 (CD134) was targeted by ivuxolimab, a fully human IgG2 agonistic monoclonal antibody. Intravenous ivuxolimab was administered to patients every 2 weeks at six dose levels: 0.01, 0.1, 0.3, 1.5, 3 and 10 mg/kg. Of the roughly 51 patients in dose escalation, about 20 had hepatocellular carcinoma, some 15 had melanoma, 9 had renal cell carcinoma and 9 had head and neck cancer. A male proportion of around 81% and a mean age of roughly 58 years, ranging from about 20 to 85, were recorded for the dose-escalation cohort. Patients were allowed to have had prior anti-PD-1, anti-PD-L1 or anti-CTLA-4 therapy, and around two fifths of the dose-escalation patients had been treated with checkpoint inhibitors. Three dose-escalation patients achieved partial responses, one with hepatocellular carcinoma and two with cutaneous melanoma. The point of sequencing TCRbeta in the periphery was to test whether ivuxolimab changed TCR sequence diversity and drove clonal T-cell expansion. The monotherapy dose-escalation portion (N = 52 patients) of the phase I ivuxolimab trial is reported in the paper. The paper as a whole reports these results and caveats: Low levels of normalized T-cell clonal expansion were also shown by some nonresponding patients. At doses from 0.1 to 3.0 mg/kg, clonal expansion was seen in both CD4+ and CD8+ blood T cells between baseline and week 6. After ivuxolimab, CD8+ T cells had more expanded clones than CD4+ T cells on average. Antigen specificity was not determined for the clonally expanded peripheral T cells. In the 0.1-3.0 mg/kg groups, partial responders had among the lowest normalized peripheral clonal expansion, particularly in CD8+ T cells.

With respect to this clone: The target of this receptor is not known. No much larger clone is present one base from it, and per-base qualities are unavailable.

Patients with autoimmune disease history or receiving systemic immunosuppression were excluded from the trial. In every dose cohort, peripheral blood was drawn for TCR sequencing at baseline, cycle 4 day 1, and cycle 7 day 1. The samples were drawn from a first-in-human, open-label, multicenter phase I dose-escalation trial of ivuxolimab. Adults with locally advanced or metastatic head and neck squamous cell, hepatocellular, melanoma or renal cell carcinoma were enrolled in the trial. CD4+ and CD8+ T cells were sorted separately from peripheral blood before TCR sequencing. The CDR3 spans 11 residues, from the cysteine through the phenylalanine. Only the CDR3 DNA is retained, 33 bases long and in frame from the first base. V is shortened by 10 bases, J by 7 bases, and the region joining them spans 13 bases. The germline V gene (reference sequence) sets CDR1 to MNHNY and CDR2 to SVGAGI. Genomic DNA was isolated from the sorted cells so that the TCRbeta CDR3 region could be sequenced. The immunoSEQ Assay was used for sequencing of TCRbeta CDR3 regions. TCRdb retrieved this table from immuneACCESS and kept in-frame rearrangements only. Not all clones are present; in checked studies, unresolved V genes account for under half, and no reason is known for the remainder. In this sample the table shows roughly 100,000 clones, more than 85% of which occur a single time. The ten largest make up around 3.4% of the sample.

The chain couples TRBV6-6 to TRBJ1-2; the D region possibly corresponds to TRBD1 (6 bases align). This sample comprised CD4+ or CD8+ T cells sorted from blood, obtained in a trial of the OX40 agonist ivuxolimab. The source is an adult with an advanced solid tumor such as melanoma, head and neck, liver or kidney cancer. The CDR3 is CATHGGPGYTF. The nucleotide sequence reads TGTGCCACCCACGGGGGGCCTGGCTACACCTTC.